The clone carrying this T cell receptor beta chain is a singleton in its sample. Everyone who took part was roughly 18 to 89 years old, and they came from over 20 US areas. Participants were placed into cohorts based on the clinical history they reported. Recovered Cohort 3 donors showed two negative PCRs, clearance, or symptom resolution. Authors' processing steps: Reference gene primers were amplified, and this amplification served to estimate nucleated cell counts. Using immunoSEQ multiplex PCR, the repertoire was profiled, and TCRdb retains in-frame clones only, with some absent. That table supplies the V and J calls and clone size; D and trimming were determined from the DNA. The table lists approximately 450,000 clones, over 75% of them singletons. Germline V CDR1 and CDR2: DFQATT, SNEGSKA (reference sequence). Trimming took off 3 bases at V and 7 bases at J, with 10 bases between the two ends. The CDR3 is 13 amino acids.

This sample is drawn from a study of blood T cell repertoires in COVID-19. This rearrangement joins TRBV20-1 to TRBJ1-6, with a weak D call TRBD1 (5 bases). Sequenced material: PBMCs or T cells enriched from blood (not recorded which). The sequence was obtained from a man younger than 40 who had recovered from COVID-19. The CDR3 is CSASLGGNSPLHF. Written as DNA, the CDR3 is TGCAGTGCTAGTCTCGGGGGGAATTCACCCCTCCACTTT.